The present T cell receptor (beta chain) was sequenced within a study of CD8 T cells in Susac syndrome. Notes on the study in general: The study conceded that relatively few individuals underwent its TCR sequencing and HLA analysis.

Of note for this clonotype: What it binds is not known. One end of the junction fails to match germline, which may point to a read error.

An amount of RNA that ranged from roughly 0.45 to 1 ug was reverse transcribed with random hexamers. An immunoSEQ multiplex PCR amplified TCR beta CDR3 over 54 Vbeta and 13 Jbeta. TCRdb itself ran the immunoSEQ multiplex PCR reads through MiXCR, one entry per CDR3 protein. Of 150,000 to 250,000 distinct CDR3 sequences listed, roughly 95% are singletons. The multiple sclerosis controls were treatment-naive patients affected by stable or active relapsing-remitting disease. TEMRA cells were FACS-enriched and CD8+ and CD4+ T cells negatively isolated. The clonotype comes from a human donor with multiple sclerosis. Sequenced: CD4+ T cells from PBMCs.

CDR3 sequence: CSALPQREALDF. In DNA, the CDR3 is TGCAGTGCTTTACCCCAGCGGGAGGCCCTAGACTTC. The V gene is TRBV20-1, the J gene TRBJ2-5; TRBD2 aligns across 9 bases. The germline gives CDR1 DFQATT, CDR2 SNEGSKA (reference sequence). This CDR3 contains 12 residues.